Detailed here is one T cell receptor (beta chain). What it recognizes is unknown. This specimen belongs to a study of cytomegalovirus exposure and HLA in healthy donors. Study-wide points: Investigators reported more than 150 TCR beta chains as tied to cytomegalovirus. A later analysis linked a missense DCLRE1C variant to TCR beta V- and J-gene trimming. Immune exposure data for these donors was limited to CMV serostatus.

The CDR3 is 15 amino acids. The germline V gene encodes CDR1 KGHSH and CDR2 LQKENI. The germline V and J ends were trimmed by 3 bases and 6 bases, with 18 bases remaining between them. The primer mix had 60 Vbeta and 13 Jbeta primers. In the original workflow: The count from a later analysis was some 81 million unique TCR beta chains, 9 million to 12 million of them shared. The method was immunoSEQ multiplex PCR; TCRdb's version includes in-frame clones alone and lacks a portion of them. Clone size and the V and J calls come from that table; the DNA yielded D and trimming. This sample has 180,000 or so clones, with around 80% found just once.

The clonotype was recovered from a girl aged 10-17 years in good health and CMV-seropositive. Input material: PBMCs. The rearrangement uses TRBV18 and TRBJ2-7; maybe TRBD2 (6 bases). DNA for the CDR3: TGTGCCAGCTCACCTCAGAGTCGGGAGTTCGGCGAGCAGTACTTC. It is translated as CASSPQSREFGEQYF.